Shown below are 26 T cell receptor beta chains from a single sample sequenced in a study of cytomegalovirus exposure and HLA in healthy donors (dated by TCRdb to about 2017). The library came from the immunoSEQ multiplex PCR assay. For the multiplex PCR, a mixture combining 60 forward primers for TCR Vbeta segments and 13 reverse primers for TCR Jbeta segments was used. TCRdb retrieved this table from immuneACCESS and kept in-frame rearrangements only. Not all clones are present; in checked studies, unresolved V genes account for under half, and no reason is known for the remainder. For this sample, the table gives about 170,000 clones. The ten biggest clones cover around 1.2% of the sample. Sequencing was carried out using PBMCs. All receptors come from a woman aged 55-75 years in good health and CMV-seronegative.

The chain uses TRBV29-1 and TRBJ2-7; 7 bases fit TRBD2. This CDR3 is built from 14 residues. V lost 2 bases and J lost 2; bases outside the gene matches: 6. Germline loops: CDR1 SQVTM, CDR2 ANQGSEA. As DNA, the CDR3 is TGCAGCGTTGAAAGTTTGGCGGGAGCCTACGAGCAGTACTTC. Residues: CSVESLAGAYEQYF.

The rearrangement joins TRBV7-3 to TRBJ1-2; perhaps TRBD1 as D (6 bases). The CDR3 totals 14 residues. Germline CDR1 reads SGHTA; CDR2 reads FQGTGA. With 1 base removed from V and 1 base from J, the gap between germline ends came to 7 bases. CDR3 sequence (DNA): TGTGCCAGCAGCTTAAACAGGGATAACTATGGCTACACCTTC. Translating gives CASSLNRDNYGYTF.

The chain has TRBV11-2 and TRBJ2-7, with 12 bases fitting TRBD2. Trimming at V came to 1 base and at J to 2 bases, leaving 6 bases not matched to a gene. CDR1 and CDR2 (germline): SGHAT, FQNNGV. The CDR3 is 17 amino acids. CDR3 region: CASSLVASGRAPYEQYF. CDR3 nucleotides: TGTGCCAGCAGCTTAGTGGCTAGCGGGAGGGCCCCCTACGAGCAGTACTTC.

The rearrangement uses TRBV5-1 and TRBJ2-7; D ambiguous. This CDR3 contains 14 residues. V was clipped by 0 bases and J by 2 bases, with 9 bases between them. Germline V lookup: CDR1 SGHRS, CDR2 YFSETQ. CDR3 nucleotide sequence: TGCGCCAGCAGCTTGGACCCAGATACCTACGAGCAGTACTTC. Its protein is CASSLDPDTYEQYF.

The CDR3 nucleotides are TGTGCCAGCAGCCCCGGGCCCGAACTAGACTATGGCTACACCTTC. Amino acid sequence: CASSPGPELDYGYTF. The chain is built from TRBV7-3 and TRBJ1-2; D unclear. The ends were cut back, 5 bases at V and 3 bases at J, with 16 bases in the middle. This CDR3 has 15 amino acids. Germline loops: CDR1 SGHTA, CDR2 FQGTGA.

The gene calls are TRBV5-4 and TRBJ2-6, with TRBD1 matching over 11 bases. Germline values: CDR1 SGHNT, CDR2 YYREEE (reference sequence). This CDR3 spans 18 amino acids. Trimming cost V 3 bases and J 5 bases; bases outside gene matches: 10. This chain's CDR3 is CASSSWTGGVYRANVLTF. The CDR3 region has the DNA TGTGCCAGCAGCTCATGGACAGGGGGCGTCTATCGGGCCAACGTCCTGACTTTC.

The chain links TRBV30 to TRBJ1-1, with D maybe TRBD1 (5 bases). Germline CDR1 reads GTSNPN; CDR2 reads SVGIG (reference sequence). The CDR3 covers 12 residues. Trimming cost V 4 bases and J 5 bases, with 11 bases left between them. The CDR3 nucleotides read TGTGCCTGGAACGATGGGGGGACTGAAGCTTTCTTT. Translating gives CAWNDGGTEAFF.

This rearrangement joins TRBV9 to TRBJ2-7; 7 bases align to TRBD2. The CDR3 loop spans 17 amino acids. The junction had 15 bases not matched to a gene; V was cut back by 4 bases and J by 2 bases. Germline values: CDR1 SGDLS, CDR2 YYNGEE. This CDR3 reads CASSPRSGTRDPYEQYF. The CDR3 DNA reads TGTGCCAGCAGCCCCCGGAGCGGGACCCGGGACCCCTACGAGCAGTACTTC.

The V call is TRBV9, the J call TRBJ2-2; 7 positions match TRBD1. CDR1 is SGDLS and CDR2 is YYNGEE in the germline V gene. The trim removed 5 bases at V and 7 bases at J, leaving 5 bases unmatched. This CDR3 is 13 amino acids long. The CDR3 is CASRSTGYGELFF. The CDR3 DNA reads TGTGCCAGCAGGTCGACAGGGTACGGGGAGCTGTTTTTT.

This rearrangement joins TRBV25-1 to TRBJ1-1, with D perhaps TRBD1 (5 bases). The germline V gene has CDR1 MGHDK and CDR2 SYGVNS. This CDR3 has 13 amino acids. Trimming cost V 2 bases and J 4 bases, with 8 bases left between them. The chain's CDR3 is CASSEQGGTEAFF. The CDR3 coding sequence is TGTGCCAGCAGTGAACAGGGTGGCACTGAAGCTTTCTTT.

The chain joins TRBV18 to TRBJ2-4, with TRBD1 as a possible D gene (6 bases). CDR3 size: 14 residues. V lost 2 bases and J 7 bases, leaving 12 bases between the germline ends. Germline V lookup: CDR1 KGHSH, CDR2 LQKENI. The CDR3 is CASSPAGARNIQYF. In nucleotides, the CDR3 is TGTGCCAGCTCACCAGCAGGGGCACGGAACATTCAGTACTTC.

The genes are TRBV5-1 and TRBJ2-1; 8 bases map to TRBD2. The V gene's germline CDR1 is SGHRS and CDR2 YFSETQ. CDR3 length: 15 residues. The trim removed 0 bases at V and 5 bases at J, leaving 4 bases unmatched. CDR3 residues: CASSLVAGNNNEQFF. For the CDR3, the DNA is TGCGCCAGCAGCTTGGTAGCGGGGAATAACAATGAGCAGTTCTTC.

The V call is TRBV4-1, the J call TRBJ1-2; D is undetermined. The CDR3 contains 16 residues. The germline gives CDR1 MGHRA, CDR2 YSYEKL. V lost 3 bases and J lost 2, with 16 bases in between. The CDR3 reads CASSHVKQMINYGYTF. The CDR3 DNA reads as TGCGCCAGCAGCCACGTGAAACAGATGATCAACTATGGCTACACCTTC.

J is TRBJ1-2 and V is TRBV2; 7 bases match TRBD1. CDR1 is SNHLY, CDR2 FYNNEI, per germline. V trimming: 3 bases; J trimming: 2 bases; junction bases outside the gene matches: 0. The CDR3 runs 13 residues. The CDR3 nucleotides are TGTGCCAGCAGTGAGGACAGGAACTATGGCTACACCTTC. Its protein is CASSEDRNYGYTF.

V usage is TRBV9 and J usage is TRBJ1-3, with D possibly matching TRBD1 (6 bases). Germline assignment: CDR1 SGDLS and CDR2 YYNGEE. Trimming left V 4 bases short and J 3 bases short, with 17 bases between. This CDR3 has 16 residues. CDR3 DNA: TGTGCCAGCAGCTCGCGACAGGAACTCTATGGAAACACCATATATTTT. Its protein is CASSSRQELYGNTIYF.

The V and J genes are TRBV6-6 and TRBJ1-5, with TRBD1 identical over 7 bases. V dropped 7 bases and J dropped 7; count of bases not matched to a gene: 7. The CDR3 spans 13 residues. The germline V gene encodes CDR1 MNHNY and CDR2 SVGAGI (reference sequence). Here the CDR3 reads CASTPPGGQPQHF. CDR3 DNA sequence: TGTGCCAGCACCCCTCCAGGGGGACAGCCCCAGCATTTT.

The chain is built from TRBV29-1 and TRBJ2-7; perhaps TRBD1 as D (6 bases). The CDR3 totals 12 residues. Trimming left V 6 bases short and J 6 bases short, with 15 bases between. CDR1 is SQVTM and CDR2 is ANQGSEA in the germline V gene. This chain's CDR3 is CSVTGWEVEQYF. For the CDR3, the DNA is TGCAGCGTGACAGGCTGGGAAGTCGAGCAGTACTTC.

The chain uses TRBV10-3 and TRBJ1-6; TRBD1 agrees at 10 bases. The CDR3 has 17 residues. V shed 6 bases and J 1 base; nucleotides not matched to a gene: 6. CDR1 is ENHRY and CDR2 is SYGVKD in the germline V gene. The CDR3 loop reads CAIRGQGPRSYNSPLHF. CDR3 nucleotide sequence: TGTGCCATCAGGGGACAGGGGCCAAGGTCCTATAATTCACCCCTCCACTTT.

V usage is TRBV10-3 and J usage is TRBJ2-6, with 7 bases identical to TRBD1. The CDR3 is 17 residues long. V lost 6 bases and J lost 0; bases outside the gene matches: 8. Germline V gives CDR1 ENHRY, CDR2 SYGVKD. As DNA, the CDR3 is TGTGCCATCAGGGCAGACAGGGCACCCTCTGGGGCCAACGTCCTGACTTTC. Its translation: CAIRADRAPSGANVLTF.

The chain combines TRBV30 with TRBJ1-1; 7 bases match TRBD1. The CDR3 length is 15 residues. The V gene's germline CDR1 is GTSNPN and CDR2 SVGIG (reference sequence). The trim removed 1 base at V and 3 bases at J, leaving 8 bases unmatched. The CDR3 DNA reads as TGTGCCTGGAGTGGCCGGGCAGGGGGGTACACTGAAGCTTTCTTT. It yields the protein CAWSGRAGGYTEAFF.

The V and J genes are TRBV9 and TRBJ2-2; D uncertain. The CDR3 has 15 amino acids. The V end was cut by 0 bases, the J end by 2 bases, with 8 bases between. Germline CDR1 is SGDLS and CDR2 is YYNGEE. In DNA, the CDR3 is TGTGCCAGCAGCGTAGAAGCCCTTAACACCGGGGAGCTGTTTTTT. This gives the protein CASSVEALNTGELFF.

The V gene is TRBV27, the J gene TRBJ1-3; D is uncertain. The CDR3 consists of 16 residues. Deletions cut 0 bases from V and 0 bases from J, with 9 bases between. Per germline, CDR1 MNHEY and CDR2 SMNVEV (reference sequence). CDR3 DNA: TGTGCCAGCAGTTTATCCAGGTCAACCTCTGGAAACACCATATATTTT. Its protein product is CASSLSRSTSGNTIYF.

V is TRBV5-4 and J is TRBJ2-2; D is possibly TRBD1 (5 bases). Trimming removed 0 bases at V and 5 bases at J, with 20 bases between. The CDR3 extends over 18 amino acids. Germline CDR1 SGHNT, CDR2 YYREEE (reference sequence). The CDR3 DNA follows: TGTGCCAGCAGCTTGGGGGCCCAGACAGAGAAGAATACCGGGGAGCTGTTTTTT. Its translation is CASSLGAQTEKNTGELFF.

The rearrangement links TRBV5-1 to TRBJ2-5, with D possibly TRBD1 on 5 matching bases. The ends were cut back, 3 bases at V and 4 bases at J, with 10 bases in the middle. The germline V gene has CDR1 SGHRS and CDR2 YFSETQ. This CDR3 spans 13 amino acids. The CDR3 DNA follows: TGCGCCAGCAGCTCCAGGGTGGGAGAGACCCAGTACTTC. This gives the protein CASSSRVGETQYF.

DNA for the CDR3: TGTGCAAGTCGCTGCTACAGGGAACCGAACACTGAAGCTTTCTTT. This sequence encodes CASRCYREPNTEAFF. The chain combines TRBV12-2 with TRBJ1-1; the table assigns TRBD1, which was not confirmed against the DNA. TRBV12-2 is given as a pseudogene. The CDR3 is made up of 15 amino acids.

V and J are TRBV5-1 and TRBJ2-7; 9 nucleotides match TRBD2. This CDR3 contains 15 residues. V was clipped by 4 bases and J by 3 bases; unmatched bases: 8. Germline CDR1 reads SGHRS; CDR2 reads YFSETQ. Written as DNA, the CDR3 is TGCGCCAGCAGCCCGAATAGCGGGAGCGGCTACGAGCAGTACTTC. Its translation: CASSPNSGSGYEQYF.